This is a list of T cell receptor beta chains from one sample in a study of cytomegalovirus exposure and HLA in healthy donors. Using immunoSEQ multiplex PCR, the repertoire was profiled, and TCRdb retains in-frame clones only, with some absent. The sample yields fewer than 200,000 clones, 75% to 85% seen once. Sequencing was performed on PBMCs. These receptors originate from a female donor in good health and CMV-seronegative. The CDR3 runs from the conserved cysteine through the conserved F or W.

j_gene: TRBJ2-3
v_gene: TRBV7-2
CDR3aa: CASSPHPTSGIGDTQYF

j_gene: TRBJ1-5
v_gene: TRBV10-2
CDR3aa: CASRGEGYQPQHF

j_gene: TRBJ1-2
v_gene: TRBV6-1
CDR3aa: CASITGPPDGYTF

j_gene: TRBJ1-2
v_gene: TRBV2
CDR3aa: CATSPGGGYGYTF

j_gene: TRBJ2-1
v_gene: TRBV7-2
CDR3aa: CASRPDRYNEQFF

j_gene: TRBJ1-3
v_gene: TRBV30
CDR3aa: CAWSVRAGGPGNTIYF

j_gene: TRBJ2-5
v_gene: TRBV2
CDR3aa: CASSGGGQGLGETQYF

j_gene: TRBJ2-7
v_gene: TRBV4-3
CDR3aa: CASSQFISGGFDEQYF

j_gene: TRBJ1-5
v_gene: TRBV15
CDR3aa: CATSREQASYGGSNQPQHF

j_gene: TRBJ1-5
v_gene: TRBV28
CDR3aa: CASSPRGRSQHF

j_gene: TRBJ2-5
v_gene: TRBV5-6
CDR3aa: CASSPEAGETQYF

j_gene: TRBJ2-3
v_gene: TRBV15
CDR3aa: CATSRDRTGTDTQYF

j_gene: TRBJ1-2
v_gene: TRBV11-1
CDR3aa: CASSAPGQVDGYTF